Each of the 32 T cell receptor beta chains below was sequenced from the same sample in a study of tumor-infiltrating lymphocytes in primary liver carcinoma (dated by TCRdb to about 2017). Blood RNA was extracted from unsorted whole blood with TRIzol reagent; germline DNA came from the DNeasy Blood & Tissue kit. Sequencing used an Illumina HiSeq 2500. TCRbeta-specific cDNA was reverse-transcribed from around 0.45 ug total RNA using a constant-region primer and ProtoScript II reverse transcriptase. TCRbeta libraries were built with three nested multiplex PCR rounds, a slightly modified ARM-PCR procedure. Each of the first two PCR rounds ran for about 10 cycles using multiplex TRBV1-TRBV30 forward primers together with a Cbeta reverse primer. TCRdb trimmed public reads at Q25 via fastp, called clones via MiXCR and kept in-frame beta chains. Rows are combined by CDR3 protein, so each entry shows the most common genes and DNA. In all, the sample holds hundreds of thousands of distinct CDR3 sequences, and 65% of those were seen once. The ten largest clones take up roughly 9% of the sample.

Sequencing used peripheral blood. The receptors were gathered from a middle-aged man with primary liver carcinoma and hepatitis B virus infection.

A note on this clonotype: One end of the junction varies from germline; a read error may be responsible. This chain connects TRBV11-3 to TRBJ2-3, with a weak D call TRBD2 (6 bases). Germline assignment: CDR1 SGHNT and CDR2 YENEEA. The CDR3 contains 14 residues. The CDR3 DNA sequence: TGTGTCAGCAGCTCACGCACTAGCACAGATACGCTGTATTTT. Its protein is CVSSSRTSTDTLYF.

This chain joins TRBV11-2 and TRBJ2-1; D call uncertain. The CDR3 is 13 residues long. From germline, CDR1 is SGHAT and CDR2 FQNNGV. Deletions cut 0 bases from V and 8 bases from J, with 8 bases between. Here the CDR3 reads CASSLDMKDEQFF. In nucleotides, the CDR3 is TGTGCCAGCAGCTTAGACATGAAGGATGAGCAGTTCTTC.

With respect to this clonotype: This may be a read error: a much more frequent sequence differs by one nucleotide. This sequence joins TRBV5-1 and TRBJ1-4; 7 bases agree with TRBD1. CDR3 length: 14 residues. Germline CDR1 is SGHRS and CDR2 is YFSETQ. CDR3 sequence: CASSIDRADEKLSF. In nucleotides, the CDR3 is TGCGCCAGCAGCATAGACAGGGCGGACGAAAAACTGTCTTTT.

This clonotype was picked up one time. The CDR3 ends on some other residue instead of the conserved phenylalanine or tryptophan, so this is likely a read error. V usage is TRBV12-3 or TRBV12-4 and J usage is TRBJ2-7, with 7 bases identical to TRBD2. The CDR3 is made up of 15 amino acids. Trimming removed 5 bases from V and 5 bases from J; junction bases left unmatched: 12. The CDR3 protein is CASSPRARESHEQYL. For the CDR3, the DNA is TGTGCCAGCAGTCCCCGGGCGCGGGAGTCCCACGAGCAGTACTTA.

Comments on this clonotype: This could be a read error, since a much larger clone is one nucleotide away. The chain carries TRBV12-3 or TRBV12-4 and TRBJ1-2; D possibly corresponds to TRBD1 (5 bases). CDR3 length equals 14 residues. The CDR3 loop is CASNLVGGSYGYTF. In DNA, the CDR3 is TGTGCCAGCAATTTAGTCGGGGGGAGCTATGGCTACACCTTC.

With regard to this clonotype: A much larger clone sits a single nucleotide away, making a read error possible. V is TRBV5-6 and J is TRBJ1-1; weak D call: TRBD1 (6 bases). The CDR3 extends over 15 amino acids. The germline V gene has CDR1 SGHDT and CDR2 YYEEEE. As DNA, the CDR3 is TGTGCCAGCAGCTTGACCGGACAGCTGAACACTGAAGCTTCCTTT. Translated: CASSLTGQLNTEASF. Drawing the rest from reference TRBV5-6 and TRBJ1-1, the complete variable domain is DAGVTQSPTHLIKTRGQQVTLRCSPKSGHDTVSWYQQALGQGPQFIFQYYEEEERQRGNFPDRFSGHQFPNYSSELNVNALLLGDSALYLCASSLTGQLNTEASFGQGTRLTVV.

Concerning this clonotype itself: This may be a read error: a much more frequent sequence differs by one nucleotide. The chain is built from TRBV12-3 or TRBV12-4 and TRBJ2-7, with 9 bases identical to TRBD2. The length of the CDR3 is 14 residues. The trim removed 10 bases at V and 2 bases at J, leaving 9 bases unmatched. The CDR3 DNA is TGTGCCATCGCTGTCGCGGGAGGGCCCTACGAGCAGTACTTC. Translated, it gives CAIAVAGGPYEQYF.

V usage is TRBV18 and J usage is TRBJ2-7, with a tentative D call TRBD1 (5 bases). This CDR3 contains 15 residues. V was clipped by 4 bases and J by 7 bases, with 20 bases between them. The germline V gene encodes CDR1 KGHSH and CDR2 LQKENI. The CDR3 reads CASSHDSIPLGEQYF. The DNA for the CDR3 is TGTGCCAGCTCACACGACAGCATCCCCTTGGGGGAGCAGTACTTC.

The chain combines TRBV2 with TRBJ2-2, with a possible D match to TRBD1 (6 bases). CDR1 is SNHLY and CDR2 is FYNNEI in the germline V gene. This CDR3 is built from 14 residues. Trimming stripped 4 bases from V and 6 bases from J, with 12 bases between. This CDR3 is CASSAMGAPGELFF. The CDR3 DNA is TGTGCCAGCAGTGCTATGGGGGCGCCCGGGGAGCTGTTTTTT.

This clonotype was detected many times. This chain links TRBV5-5 with TRBJ2-7; D remains ambiguous. The CDR3 sequence is 14 residues long. V lost 1 base to trimming and J lost 3 bases, with 11 bases between them. Looked up from germline, CDR1 is SGHKS and CDR2 is YYEKEE (reference sequence). The CDR3 loop is CASSLRDVDYEQYF. CDR3 DNA: TGTGCCAGCAGCTTGAGGGATGTCGACTACGAGCAGTACTTC. The variable domain in full, completed from reference TRBV5-5 and TRBJ2-7, reads DAGVTQSPTHLIKTRGQQVTLRCSPISGHKSVSWYQQVLGQGPQFIFQYYEKEERGRGNFPDRFSARQFPNYSSELNVNALLLGDSALYLCASSLRDVDYEQYFGPGTRLTVT.

The rearrangement uses TRBV19 and TRBJ2-7, with 13 nucleotides matching TRBD2. With 5 bases clipped from V and 6 bases from J, the junction kept 10 bases outside the gene matches. The CDR3 length is 16 residues. Germline loops: CDR1 LNHDA, CDR2 SQIVND (reference sequence). CDR3 DNA sequence: TGTGCCAGTAGTCAGTCGACTAGCGGGAGGACCGGCGAGCAGTACTTC. Its translation is CASSQSTSGRTGEQYF. The full variable domain, its missing parts supplied by reference TRBV19 and TRBJ2-7, is DGGITQSPKYLFRKEGQNVTLSCEQNLNHDAMYWYRQDPGQGLRLIYYSQIVNDFQKGDIAEGYSVSREKKESFPLTVTSAQKNPTAFYLCASSQSTSGRTGEQYFGPGTRLTVT.

Concerning this clonotype itself: The germline gene is not matched at one end of the junction; a read error may be the cause. The chain is built from TRBV10-1 and TRBJ2-1; 10 positions match TRBD2. There are 15 residues in the CDR3. Per the germline V gene, CDR1 is WNHNN and CDR2 is SYGVQD (reference sequence). CDR3 DNA: TGCGCCAGCAGTAAAGGGTTAGCGGGAGGTAATGAGCAGCTCTTC. Translated: CASSKGLAGGNEQLF.

The chain is built from TRBV7-9 and TRBJ2-2; D tentatively reads TRBD1 or TRBD2 (5 bases each). V dropped 3 bases and J dropped 5 bases, with 7 bases sitting between them. This CDR3 is 13 amino acids long. Germline-derived CDR1 and CDR2 are SEHNR and FQNEAQ (reference sequence). The CDR3 region has the DNA TGTGCCAGCAGCTTCGGGGCAACCGGGGAGCTGTTTTTT. Its protein is CASSFGATGELFF. The full variable domain, with the rest looked up from reference TRBV7-9 and TRBJ2-2, is DTGVSQNPRHKITKRGQNVTFRCDPISEHNRLYWYRQTLGQGPEFLTYFQNEAQLEKSRLLSDRFSAERPKGSFSTLEIQRTEQGDSAMYLCASSFGATGELFFGEGSRLTVL.

This clonotype was detected ten times or more. The rearrangement joins TRBV29-1 to TRBJ2-1; 7 bases fit TRBD2. The length of the CDR3 is 16 residues. Trimming at V came to 4 bases and at J to 2 bases, leaving 11 bases not matched to a gene. Germline-derived CDR1 and CDR2 are SQVTM and ANQGSEA. CDR3 nucleotides: TGCAGCGTTGGTCTGTCGGCGGGAGTGCCCTACAATGAGCAGTTCTTC. Protein sequence: CSVGLSAGVPYNEQFF.

This clonotype has a handful of counts. The rearrangement uses TRBV7-8 and TRBJ2-7; D unclear. CDR1 is SGHVS, CDR2 FQNEAQ, per germline. The germline V and J ends were trimmed by 5 bases and 6 bases, with 11 bases remaining between them. This CDR3 is built from 12 residues. CDR3 DNA: TGTGCCAGCAGCCCAAGTATCGGCGAGCAGTACTTC. Amino acids: CASSPSIGEQYF.

The genes are TRBV11-1 and TRBJ2-3, with 8 bases lining up with TRBD1. The CDR3 is made up of 16 amino acids. V lost 5 bases and J lost 4; bases outside the gene matches: 11. Germline V gene sequence: CDR1 SGHAT, CDR2 FQDESV (reference sequence). The CDR3 protein is CASSRRTGTGADTQYF. The DNA of the CDR3 is TGTGCCAGCAGCAGGCGGACAGGGACTGGGGCAGATACGCAGTATTTT. Complete variable domain (other parts from reference TRBV11-1 and TRBJ2-3): EAEVAQSPRYKITEKSQAVAFWCDPISGHATLYWYRQILGQGPELLVQFQDESVVDDSQLPKDRFSAERLKGVDSTLKIQPAELGDSAMYLCASSRRTGTGADTQYFGPGTRLTVL.

V gene TRBV6-1 combines with J gene TRBJ2-1; 7 bases line up with TRBD1. V dropped 4 bases and J dropped 8; count of bases not matched to a gene: 5. This CDR3 has 13 amino acids. From germline, CDR1 is MNHNS and CDR2 SASEGT. Here the CDR3 reads CASSVGQMDEQFF. CDR3 DNA sequence: TGTGCCAGCAGTGTGGGACAGATGGATGAGCAGTTCTTC.

V and J are TRBV7-6 and TRBJ2-1; D gene ambiguous. Trimming shortened V by 6 bases and J by 0 bases, and 9 bases separated the two germline ends. Germline CDR1 and CDR2: SGHVS and FNYEAQ. The CDR3 loop spans 14 amino acids. CDR3 nucleotides: TGTGCCAGCAGGAGGACGAACTCCTACAATGAGCAGTTCTTC. It codes for CASRRTNSYNEQFF.

This clonotype was observed many times. The chain couples TRBV29-1 to TRBJ1-1; 7 bases align to TRBD1. Germline V gene sequence: CDR1 SQVTM, CDR2 ANQGSEA. This CDR3 is 15 amino acids long. V was clipped by 7 bases and J by 3 bases; unmatched bases: 14. The CDR3 nucleotides read TGCAGCGAGTCAGGGGGTATGTTATTGGACACTGAAGCTTTCTTT. The encoded protein is CSESGGMLLDTEAFF.

Turning to this clonotype: Compared with germline, one end of the junction differs, possibly owing to a read error. The chain employs TRBV6-1 and TRBJ2-7; TRBD1 aligns across 8 bases. In germline, CDR1 is MNHNS, CDR2 SASEGT. The CDR3 covers 16 residues. The CDR3 sequence is CASSGDPGQETYEQYF. The CDR3 DNA reads TGCGCCAGCAGTGGGGACCCGGGACAGGAGACCTACGAGCAGTACTTC.

This clonotype was found many times. This chain joins TRBV11-2 and TRBJ1-3; D remains ambiguous. The CDR3 length is 13 residues. Between the trimmed V and J ends, which lost 1 base and 4 bases, there was a span of 5 bases. Per the germline V gene, CDR1 is SGHAT and CDR2 is FQNNGV. The CDR3 loop reads CASSLVPGNTIYF. The CDR3 DNA reads as TGTGCCAGCAGCTTAGTTCCAGGAAACACCATATATTTT.

This clonotype has at least ten counts. The chain uses TRBV6-2 or TRBV6-3 and TRBJ2-7, with D maybe TRBD2 (5 bases). V was trimmed by 0 bases and J by 2 bases, leaving 11 bases between them. The length of the CDR3 is 15 residues. Per the germline V gene, CDR1 is MNHEY and CDR2 is SVGEGT. This CDR3 is CASSYSPKRPYEQYF. The DNA of the CDR3 is TGTGCCAGCAGTTACTCTCCGAAGCGGCCCTACGAGCAGTACTTC.

The CDR3 spells CASAGLAGNRETQYF. CDR3 sequence (DNA): TGTGCTAGTGCCGGACTAGCGGGAAACCGAGAGACCCAGTACTTC. This chain joins TRBV12-5 and TRBJ2-5, with TRBD2 matching over 12 bases. V shed 7 bases, J shed 4 bases, and the junction held 7 bases outside the gene matches. This CDR3 is built from 15 residues. CDR1 and CDR2 from the germline V gene are LGHNT and FRNRAP.

This clonotype appeared a single time. V usage is TRBV6-2 or TRBV6-3 and J usage is TRBJ2-1; a weak D match, TRBD2 (7 bases). Germline assignment: CDR1 MNHEY and CDR2 SVGEGT. The CDR3 runs to 15 residues. The V end was cut by 5 bases, the J end by 1 base, with 12 bases between. The CDR3 is CASSASGTSYNEQFF. The DNA of the CDR3 is TGTGCCAGCAGTGCCAGCGGGACATCCTACAATGAGCAGTTCTTC.

In this sample, this clonotype turned up once. A much larger clone differs by one base, so this may be a read error. V is TRBV10-3 and J is TRBJ1-2, with 7 positions matching TRBD1. Germline V CDR1 and CDR2: ENHRY, SYGVKD. This CDR3 is 14 amino acids long. V gave up 2 bases and J gave up 8 bases; unmatched junction bases: 8. CDR3 bases: TGTGCCATCAGTGAGGGACAGGTATTTCGAGGCTACACCTTC. Translating gives CAISEGQVFRGYTF.

Details on this clonotype: Being one base from a much bigger clone, this may be a read error. This chain uses TRBV6-2 or TRBV6-3 with TRBJ2-2; TRBD1 agrees at 8 bases. The CDR3 loop spans 16 amino acids. The V gene's germline CDR1 is MNHEY and CDR2 SVGEGT. V shed 2 bases, J shed 7 bases, and the junction held 9 bases outside the gene matches. CDR3 residues: CASSYLWTGPFGELFF. CDR3 nucleotides: TGTGCCAGCAGTTACCTATGGACAGGGCCCTTCGGGGAGCTGTTTTTT.

The chain combines TRBV7-3 with TRBJ2-3; 12 nucleotides agree with TRBD2. The CDR3 extends over 19 amino acids. After removal of 1 base from V and 1 base from J, the junction contained 9 bases not matched to a gene. Germline V gene lookup returns CDR1 SGHTA and CDR2 FQGTGA. For the CDR3, the DNA is TGTGCCAGCAGCTTAATAGGAAGGACTAGCGGGATTGGCACAGATACGCAGTATTTT. Translating gives CASSLIGRTSGIGTDTQYF.

In this sample, this clonotype turned up many times. V usage is TRBV12-3 or TRBV12-4 and J usage is TRBJ1-5; no clear D. V dropped 5 bases and J dropped 2 bases, with 10 bases sitting between them. This CDR3 region has 14 residues. The CDR3 sequence: CASSPSGGNQPQHF. The CDR3, as DNA: TGTGCCAGCAGTCCCTCAGGCGGCAATCAGCCCCAGCATTTT.

In regard to this clonotype: At one boundary the junction diverges from the germline segment, which might be a read error. V is TRBV11-2 and J is TRBJ2-7; 9 bases are a match to TRBD1. The CDR3 loop spans 16 amino acids. CDR1 and CDR2 from the germline V gene are SGHAT and FQNNGV. The CDR3 spells CASSSGAWTGAGEQYF. The CDR3 DNA sequence: TGTGCCAGTAGCTCCGGCGCCTGGACAGGGGCCGGAGAGCAGTACTTC.

The V call is TRBV28, the J call TRBJ2-7; D is ambiguous. The CDR3 loop spans 15 amino acids. The germline V and J ends were trimmed by 5 bases and 2 bases, with 16 bases remaining between them. The germline V gene has CDR1 MDHEN and CDR2 SYDVKM. The CDR3 sequence: CASSQDGHATYEQYF. DNA for the CDR3: TGTGCCAGCAGTCAAGACGGGCATGCTACCTACGAGCAGTACTTC.

This clonotype has just a few counts. V and J are TRBV6-5 and TRBJ2-5; D not resolved. Germline loops: CDR1 MNHEY, CDR2 SVGAGI. The ends were cut back, 5 bases at V and 5 bases at J, with 15 bases in the middle. This CDR3 has 14 residues. This CDR3 reads CASSPSLGTETQYF. DNA of the CDR3: TGTGCCAGCAGTCCAAGTCTAGGTACTGAGACCCAGTACTTC.

This sequence joins TRBV12-3 or TRBV12-4 and TRBJ2-5; 7 nucleotides align to TRBD2. The CDR3 runs to 13 residues. V dropped 8 bases and J dropped 1; count of bases not matched to a gene: 4. CDR3 amino acids: CASGGDGQETQYF. The CDR3 DNA reads TGTGCCAGCGGGGGGGACGGCCAAGAGACCCAGTACTTC.